These T cell receptor beta chains were read from a single sample in a study of T-cell memory formation after mild COVID-19. TCRdb itself ran the 5' RACE reads through MiXCR, one entry per CDR3 protein. Of under 250,000 distinct CDR3 sequences in the sample, 8% to 9.5% are singletons; the top ten hold under 25%. What was sequenced was PBMCs or a T cell subset sorted from them (not recorded which). The receptors derive from a young man who had mild COVID-19 (a few samples of this study predate the infection). Cell type and time point are not known. Each CDR3 is given with its conserved first and last residue. Fields, in order: D gene, V gene, CDR3 protein. A D gene is named only where the DNA matches it firmly.

D gene: TRBD1
V gene: TRBV24-1
CDR3 protein: CATSDGGTGGTNYGYTF

D gene: TRBD1
V gene: TRBV5-1
CDR3 protein: CASSDPGQGGEKLFF

D gene: TRBD1
V gene: TRBV5-1
CDR3 protein: CASSLGQGRNSPLHF

D gene: .
V gene: TRBV12-3/TRBV12-4
CDR3 protein: CASSLAPRNNEQFF

D gene: .
V gene: TRBV7-6
CDR3 protein: CASSFYSGQTQETQYF

D gene: .
V gene: TRBV27
CDR3 protein: CASSLAGTRQPQHF

D gene: .
V gene: TRBV5-1
CDR3 protein: CASSFGVSPLHF

D gene: .
V gene: TRBV6-5
CDR3 protein: CASGQSPYEQYF

D gene: TRBD1
V gene: TRBV27
CDR3 protein: CASSAGQFYGYTF

D gene: TRBD2
V gene: TRBV20-1
CDR3 protein: CSAIKAGASYNEQFF

D gene: .
V gene: TRBV20-1
CDR3 protein: CSAPGTTRETQYF

D gene: .
V gene: TRBV29-1
CDR3 protein: CSVDTGNMNTEAFF

D gene: .
V gene: TRBV15
CDR3 protein: CATSRDPALGTEAFF

D gene: .
V gene: TRBV12-3/TRBV12-4
CDR3 protein: CASSSGTTYGYTF

D gene: TRBD1
V gene: TRBV19
CDR3 protein: CASSPAGGEGNQPQHF

D gene: .
V gene: TRBV3-1
CDR3 protein: CASSQGGGARAKEQFF

D gene: .
V gene: TRBV7-2
CDR3 protein: CASSFDASSYNSPLHF

D gene: .
V gene: TRBV29-1
CDR3 protein: CSVGETVEAFF

D gene: .
V gene: TRBV19
CDR3 protein: CASSIIPPVNTEAFF

D gene: .
V gene: TRBV6-2/TRBV6-3
CDR3 protein: CASIPVRALFAPEAFF

D gene: TRBD1
V gene: TRBV3-1
CDR3 protein: CASSPGYSGQGIYEQYF

D gene: .
V gene: TRBV6-5
CDR3 protein: CASSTSGGSGAEAFF

D gene: TRBD2
V gene: TRBV7-9
CDR3 protein: CASSFPRGRDLGVEQYF

D gene: .
V gene: TRBV4-2
CDR3 protein: CASSQARTTNTGELFF

D gene: .
V gene: TRBV7-6
CDR3 protein: CASSSSPDLRGNTEAFF

D gene: .
V gene: TRBV27
CDR3 protein: CASSLRDGWSPLHF

D gene: TRBD2
V gene: TRBV12-3/TRBV12-4
CDR3 protein: CASSSARRAGGRETQYF

D gene: .
V gene: TRBV5-6
CDR3 protein: CASGRGLGNEQFF

D gene: .
V gene: TRBV19
CDR3 protein: CAGRGILYSYEQYF

D gene: .
V gene: TRBV15
CDR3 protein: CATSSYLGRGNTEAFF

D gene: .
V gene: TRBV20-1
CDR3 protein: CSARHGRTRYEQYF

D gene: .
V gene: TRBV15
CDR3 protein: CATSIESSGANVLTF

D gene: .
V gene: TRBV20-1
CDR3 protein: CSARDAASNGAFF

D gene: .
V gene: TRBV7-2
CDR3 protein: CASRPRYAGPETQYF

D gene: TRBD1
V gene: TRBV7-9
CDR3 protein: CASSPRTGVANTEAFF

D gene: TRBD1
V gene: TRBV20-1
CDR3 protein: CSAKVPGQGEQGAFF

D gene: .
V gene: TRBV4-3
CDR3 protein: CASSQGPGRETQYF

D gene: TRBD2
V gene: TRBV11-2
CDR3 protein: CASSPRTSPNRYF

D gene: .
V gene: TRBV7-2
CDR3 protein: CASSTALATNEKLFF

D gene: .
V gene: TRBV7-9
CDR3 protein: CASSQPEERYTQYF

D gene: TRBD2
V gene: TRBV7-9
CDR3 protein: CASSPTGGSSREQFF

D gene: TRBD1
V gene: TRBV5-6
CDR3 protein: CASSVRDRAADTQYF

D gene: .
V gene: TRBV7-2
CDR3 protein: CASSSAGGLFYGYTF

D gene: TRBD1
V gene: TRBV29-1
CDR3 protein: CSAGTAPGGTEAFF

D gene: TRBD1
V gene: TRBV10-3
CDR3 protein: CAISTGGRQPQHF

D gene: TRBD2
V gene: TRBV28
CDR3 protein: CASSFGTSAITDTQYF

D gene: .
V gene: TRBV4-1
CDR3 protein: CASSPGPGTDTGELFF

D gene: TRBD1
V gene: TRBV4-3
CDR3 protein: CASSQSSGTGDTGELFF

D gene: .
V gene: TRBV6-1
CDR3 protein: CASSDSRLPTDTQYF

D gene: .
V gene: TRBV5-1
CDR3 protein: CASSSATSDGAGYTF

D gene: .
V gene: TRBV6-1
CDR3 protein: CASREVDYGYTF